The T cell receptor beta chain described here comes from a study of blood T cell repertoires in COVID-19. At the level of the study: The analysed material was cDNA or gDNA that came from T cells, B-cell-depleted T cells, or PBMCs.

Some clones are missing from TCRdb's copy, which holds only in-frame ones; the method was immunoSEQ multiplex PCR. The table lists a few hundred thousand clones, around 88% of them singletons. Specimen: peripheral blood. This TCR was recovered from a woman in her 30s with COVID-19, enrolled during active disease.

For the CDR3, the DNA is TGTGCCATCAGTGAGTCGAGCGGGTTTTCACCCCTCCACTTT. Translation gives CAISESSGFSPLHF. The chain links TRBV10-3 to TRBJ1-6; D gene uncertain. The germline CDR1 and CDR2 sequences are ENHRY and SYGVKD. There are 14 residues in the CDR3. V was trimmed by 0 bases and J by 9 bases, leaving 9 bases between them.